Only one count was recorded for the clone carrying this T cell receptor beta chain. The antigen is not known. The CDR3 consists of 15 residues. CDR1 and CDR2 (germline): WSHSY, SAAADI. V lost 10 bases and J 0 bases, leaving 15 bases between the germline ends. The entry originates in a study of cytomegalovirus exposure and HLA in healthy donors. Whole-study findings and limits: Most TCR beta V segments were productive about 90% or about 30% of the time in an earlier analysis.

13 Jbeta primers and 60 Vbeta primers were used for the PCR. Here immunoSEQ multiplex PCR was the method, and the copy in TCRdb shows in-frame clones only, minus some. The repertoire holds approximately 85,000 clones, with around 70% as singletons. The clonotype originates from a woman in her thirties or forties in good health and CMV-seropositive. Sequenced input: PBMCs. V usage is TRBV10-2 and J usage is TRBJ2-2, with TRBD1 as a possible D gene (6 bases). CDR3 sequence: CATRPDRTNTGELFF. As DNA, the CDR3 is TGCGCCACCAGACCTGACAGGACGAACACCGGGGAGCTGTTTTTT.